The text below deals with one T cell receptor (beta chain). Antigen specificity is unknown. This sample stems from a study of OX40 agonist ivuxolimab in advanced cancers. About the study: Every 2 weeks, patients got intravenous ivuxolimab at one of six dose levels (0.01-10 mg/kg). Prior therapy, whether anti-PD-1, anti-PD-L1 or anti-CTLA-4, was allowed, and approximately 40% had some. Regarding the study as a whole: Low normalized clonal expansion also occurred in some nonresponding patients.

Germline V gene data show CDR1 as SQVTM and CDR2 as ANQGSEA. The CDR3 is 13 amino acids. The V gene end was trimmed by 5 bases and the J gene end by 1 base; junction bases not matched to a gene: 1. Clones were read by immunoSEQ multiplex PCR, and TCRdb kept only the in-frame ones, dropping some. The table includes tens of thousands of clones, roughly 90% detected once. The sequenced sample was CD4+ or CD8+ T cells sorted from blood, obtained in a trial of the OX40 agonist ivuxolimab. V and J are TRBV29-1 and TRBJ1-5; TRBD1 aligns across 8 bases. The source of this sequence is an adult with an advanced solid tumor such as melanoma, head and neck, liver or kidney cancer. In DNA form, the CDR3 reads TGCAGCGTTACAGGGGGAAGCAATCAGCCCCAGCATTTT. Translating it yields CSVTGGSNQPQHF.